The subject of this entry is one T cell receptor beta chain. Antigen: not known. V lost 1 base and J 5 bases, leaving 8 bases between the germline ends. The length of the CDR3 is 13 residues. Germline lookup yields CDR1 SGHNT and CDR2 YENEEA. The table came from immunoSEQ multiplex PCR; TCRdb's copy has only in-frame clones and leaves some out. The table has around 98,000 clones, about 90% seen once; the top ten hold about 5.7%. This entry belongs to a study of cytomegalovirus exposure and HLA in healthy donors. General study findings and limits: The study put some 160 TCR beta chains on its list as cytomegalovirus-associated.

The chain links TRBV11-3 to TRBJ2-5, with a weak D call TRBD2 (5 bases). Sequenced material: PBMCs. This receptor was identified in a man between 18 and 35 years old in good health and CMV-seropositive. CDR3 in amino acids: CASSLARRETQYF. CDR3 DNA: TGTGCCAGCAGCTTAGCCCGGAGGGAGACCCAGTACTTC.